The 29 T cell receptor beta chains presented below share a single source sample, sequenced in a study of Graves' ophthalmopathy and Graves' hyperthyroidism. RNA transcripts provided the template for amplifying TCR beta CDR3 regions. First-round RT-PCR employed HTBI primers, with a second-round multiplex PCR after it. A single record per CDR3 protein comes from TCRdb applying MiXCR to the multiplex PCR reads. The data show 660,000 or so distinct CDR3 sequences, 35% to 45% seen once. The sequenced sample was peripheral blood. All receptors derive from an adult man with Graves' ophthalmopathy.

The V and J genes are TRBV5-1 and TRBJ1-2; D unresolved. The V end lost 4 bases, the J end lost 8 bases, and 12 bases lay between the germline ends. The CDR3 runs to 12 residues. Germline V lookup: CDR1 SGHRS, CDR2 YFSETQ. The CDR3 loop is CASSVDGKGYTF. The CDR3 DNA follows: TGCGCCAGCAGCGTAGATGGAAAGGGCTACACCTTC. The full variable domain, its missing parts supplied by reference TRBV5-1 and TRBJ1-2, is KAGVTQTPRYLIKTRGQQVTLSCSPISGHRSVSWYQQTPGQGLQFLFEYFSETQRNKGNFPGRFSGRQFSNSRSEMNVSTLELGDSALYLCASSVDGKGYTFGSGTRLTVV.

This chain uses TRBV9 with TRBJ1-1, with TRBD1 identical over 8 bases. V gave up 7 bases and J gave up 11 bases; unmatched junction bases: 10. CDR1 is SGDLS, CDR2 YYNGEE, per germline. The CDR3 has 12 amino acids. CDR3 nucleotide sequence: TGTGCCAGCTCACCTCCGGACAGGGCGGCTTTCTTT. This translates into CASSPPDRAAFF.

Concerning this clonotype: This may arise from a read error, as a much more abundant clone is one base away. This chain connects TRBV7-2 to TRBJ1-2; a possible D gene is TRBD1 (5 bases). Trimming stripped 0 bases from V and 3 bases from J, with 8 bases between. There are 14 residues in the CDR3. Germline CDR1 reads SGHTA; CDR2 reads FQGNSA. CDR3 nucleotide sequence: TGTGCCAGCAGCTTAGCGGGGGTGTACTATGGCTACACCTTC. Its translation is CASSLAGVYYGYTF.

This clonotype was seen ten or more times. The V and J genes are TRBV5-1 and TRBJ2-7; D is unclear. The germline V gene encodes CDR1 SGHRS and CDR2 YFSETQ. V lost 5 bases, J lost 6 bases, and 15 bases lay in between. This CDR3 has 13 amino acids. The CDR3 loop is CASRPTQSGEQYF. CDR3 DNA sequence: TGCGCCAGCAGACCGACCCAATCCGGCGAGCAGTACTTC.

In its sample, this clonotype was seen once. One end of the junction varies from germline; a read error may be responsible. V usage is TRBV15 and J usage is TRBJ2-7; D is tentatively TRBD1 or TRBD2 (6 bases each). CDR3 length equals 14 residues. CDR1 and CDR2 from the germline V gene are LNHNV and YYDKDF (reference sequence). The CDR3 region is CATSMDSGGGELYF. The CDR3 DNA reads as TGTGCCACCAGCATGGACAGCGGTGGCGGGGAGCTGTACTTC.

The chain couples TRBV25-1 to TRBJ1-2; D uncertain. The CDR3 consists of 14 residues. Trimming removed 3 bases at V and 3 bases at J, with 11 bases between. CDR1 MGHDK and CDR2 SYGVNS come from the germline V gene. CDR3 sequence (DNA): TGTGCCAGCAGTGAGGTTAACAGCCACTATGGCTACACCTTC. Translated, it gives CASSEVNSHYGYTF.

V is TRBV7-8 and J is TRBJ1-4, with 7 bases identical to TRBD1. V dropped 6 bases and J dropped 8; count of bases not matched to a gene: 9. The CDR3 is 14 residues long. Germline CDR1 is SGHVS and CDR2 is FQNEAQ. CDR3 sequence (DNA): TGTGCCAGCAGTTACGGGGACAGAACGGAAAAACTGTTTTTT. Its translation is CASSYGDRTEKLFF.

This clonotype was seen more than once but under ten times. The rearrangement joins TRBV6-5 to TRBJ2-5; D might be TRBD1 or TRBD2, each matching 5 bases. The V end was cut by 5 bases, the J end by 5 bases, with 12 bases between. Germline V CDR1 and CDR2: MNHEY, SVGAGI. The CDR3 loop spans 13 amino acids. CDR3 sequence: CASSDRWGETQYF. CDR3 nucleotides: TGTGCCAGCAGTGATCGGTGGGGGGAGACCCAGTACTTC.

This clonotype was observed a few times. The rearrangement uses TRBV11-2 and TRBJ2-7; 8 nucleotides agree with TRBD2. The CDR3 is made up of 16 amino acids. Germline V gives CDR1 SGHAT, CDR2 FQNNGV. The V and J ends lost 5 bases and 5 bases, in that order; junction bases with no gene match: 14. CDR3 DNA: TGTGCCAGCAGCCCGAATATTGGGACTAGGTCTAACGAGCAGTACTTC. This gives the protein CASSPNIGTRSNEQYF.

On this clonotype: A junction end diverges from the germline sequence, so it may reflect a read error. V gene TRBV20-1 combines with J gene TRBJ2-7; 8 bases fit TRBD2. CDR1 is DFQATT, CDR2 SNEGSKA, per germline (reference sequence). CDR3 length equals 14 residues. CDR3 amino acids: CSAREAGDRYEQCF. The DNA of the CDR3 is TGCAGTGCTAGAGAAGCGGGAGATCGGTACGAGCAGTGCTTC.

This clonotype was detected many times. The CDR3 protein is CASGFVDEKLFF. CDR3 coding DNA: TGTGCTAGTGGTTTTGTAGATGAAAAACTGTTTTTT. This sequence joins TRBV12-5 and TRBJ1-4; D gene ambiguous. Germline lookup yields CDR1 LGHNT and CDR2 FRNRAP. This CDR3 is built from 12 residues. Trimming cost V 3 bases and J 6 bases, with 5 bases left between them.

The V call is TRBV25-1, the J call TRBJ2-6; 7 bases map to TRBD1. CDR3 length equals 17 residues. CDR1 and CDR2 (germline): MGHDK, SYGVNS. The ends lost 7 bases at V and 1 base at J; junction bases unmatched: 10. CDR3 sequence (DNA): TGTGCCAGCACCCCAGAGGGGACAGTATCTGGGGCCAACGTCCTGACTTTC. Translated: CASTPEGTVSGANVLTF.

Regarding this clonotype: An end of the junction differs from the germline gene, which may be a read error. V gene TRBV29-1 combines with J gene TRBJ2-5, with 11 nucleotides matching TRBD1. The germline gives CDR1 SQVTM, CDR2 ANQGSEA. The length of the CDR3 is 15 residues. CDR3 region: CSVESDRGRGETRYF. CDR3 bases: TGCAGCGTTGAATCGGACAGGGGGCGCGGAGAGACCCGGTACTTC.

Of note for this clonotype: A much larger clone is a single base away; this may be a read error. This chain connects TRBV11-2 to TRBJ1-3, with D tentatively TRBD1 (5 bases). V dropped 4 bases and J dropped 9 bases, with 22 bases sitting between them. The V gene's germline CDR1 is SGHAT and CDR2 FQNNGV. The CDR3 loop spans 16 amino acids. The CDR3 spells CASSSDSPGEFGTIYF. In DNA, the CDR3 is TGTGCCAGCAGCTCCGATAGCCCGGGGGAATTTGGCACCATATATTTT.

With respect to this clonotype: Germline and junction disagree at one end, which may indicate a read error. This chain joins TRBV2 and TRBJ1-1; TRBD1 aligns across 7 bases. The germline V gene has CDR1 SNHLY and CDR2 FYNNEI. The CDR3 runs 15 residues. CDR3 loop: CASSPRQGMNTEASF. CDR3 DNA sequence: TGTGCCAGCAGCCCCCGACAGGGAATGAACACTGAAGCTTCCTTT.

This clonotype was recorded once. This rearrangement joins TRBV12-3 or TRBV12-4 to TRBJ1-1; tentatively, D is TRBD1 (5 bases). The V and J ends lost 6 bases and 10 bases respectively, with 18 bases between them. CDR3 length equals 13 residues. The CDR3 DNA reads as TGTGCCAGCAGCTGGGGGGGAGGGCAACGAGCTTTCTTT. This encodes CASSWGGGQRAFF.

This clonotype has a count of ten or more. The CDR3 DNA follows: TGTGCCAGCAGCTCCAGGGTATCGAACACTGAAGCTTTCTTT. Residues: CASSSRVSNTEAFF. This chain joins TRBV11-2 and TRBJ1-1, with D possibly matching TRBD1 (5 bases). V was shortened by 4 bases and J by 1 base, with 10 bases between the two germline ends. Germline V gene data show CDR1 as SGHAT and CDR2 as FQNNGV. This CDR3 is built from 14 residues.

Ten or more counts support this clonotype. This chain links TRBV9 with TRBJ2-5; the D gene is possibly TRBD1 (5 bases). The CDR3 sequence is 13 residues long. Germline V gene data show CDR1 as SGDLS and CDR2 as YYNGEE. The germline V and J ends were trimmed by 3 bases and 2 bases, with 8 bases remaining between them. The CDR3 DNA reads as TGTGCCAGCAGCGCGACAGTTCAAGAGACCCAGTACTTC. Translation: CASSATVQETQYF.

V and J are TRBV20-1 and TRBJ2-5; unclear D gene. The CDR3 spans 13 residues. Trimming pared 1 base from V and 9 bases from J, leaving 15 bases between. Germline CDR1 DFQATT, CDR2 SNEGSKA (reference sequence). CDR3 nucleotide sequence: TGCAGTGCTAGAGGGGCAGTCAATCAGCCCCAGTACTTC. It encodes CSARGAVNQPQYF.

This clonotype was seen many times. The rearrangement uses TRBV2 and TRBJ1-4; D not certain. This CDR3 has 13 amino acids. Trimming stripped 0 bases from V and 7 bases from J, with 6 bases between. Germline V gives CDR1 SNHLY, CDR2 FYNNEI. In DNA form, the CDR3 reads TGTGCCAGCAGTGAAGCGCGGCCTGAAAAACTGTTTTTT. Amino acid sequence: CASSEARPEKLFF.

This chain uses TRBV7-9 with TRBJ1-2; the D is unclear. V gave up 6 bases and J gave up 12 bases, with 17 bases separating them. This CDR3 spans 12 amino acids. Germline CDR1 SEHNR, CDR2 FQNEAQ (reference sequence). CDR3 loop: CASRGEGTGNTF. The CDR3 region has the DNA TGTGCCAGCAGGGGCGAAGGCACGGGAAACACCTTC.

A note on this clonotype: One junction end disagrees with the germline gene, perhaps due to a read error. The chain uses TRBV24-1 and TRBJ1-2, with unresolved D. The V gene's germline CDR1 is KGHDR and CDR2 SFDVKD. This CDR3 has 14 residues. The CDR3 DNA reads TGTGCCAGCAGTTCGACCGACGGACCCTATGGCTACACCTTC. Translated, it gives CASSSTDGPYGYTF.

The chain links TRBV7-6 to TRBJ2-5; D is undetermined. With the DNA end fitting TRBJ2-1 better, the J assignment may be wrong. Germline V gene sequence: CDR1 SGHVS, CDR2 FNYEAQ. The CDR3 runs to 15 residues. This CDR3 reads CASSLGPYEIHEQFF. The DNA for the CDR3 is TGTGCCAGCAGCCTAGGGCCTTATGAGATACATGAGCAGTTCTTC.

The rearrangement links TRBV3-1 to TRBJ1-1, with D unclear. The V end lost 4 bases, the J end lost 3 bases, and 15 bases lay between the germline ends. The germline CDR1 and CDR2 sequences are LGHDT and YNNKEL (reference sequence). This CDR3 contains 15 residues. This chain's CDR3 is CASSPRGIGYTEAFF. In nucleotides, the CDR3 is TGTGCCAGCAGCCCAAGAGGGATCGGCTACACTGAAGCTTTCTTT.

This clonotype came up many times. The junction does not match germline at one end; this may be a read error. The chain uses TRBV10-3 and TRBJ2-5; TRBD1 matches at 9 bases. Germline V gene sequence: CDR1 ENHRY, CDR2 SYGVKD. This CDR3 contains 14 residues. CDR3 in DNA: TGTGCCAGCAGTCACTGGACAGGGGAAGAGACCCAGTACTTC. Its translation is CASSHWTGEETQYF.

On this clonotype itself: An end of the junction differs from the germline gene, which may be a read error. This chain joins TRBV24-1 and TRBJ2-5; TRBD1 matches 7 bases. This CDR3 has 14 residues. The germline CDR1 and CDR2 sequences are KGHDR and SFDVKD. Here the CDR3 DNA reads TGTGCCAGCAGTTACCTGGGACAGAAAGGGACCCAGTACTTC. Its protein is CASSYLGQKGTQYF.

V usage is TRBV29-1 and J usage is TRBJ1-1; 12 bases agree with TRBD1. Losses at the gene ends were 0 bases for V and 6 bases for J; bases not matched to a gene: 2. CDR3 length equals 14 residues. Germline values: CDR1 SQVTM, CDR2 ANQGSEA. The CDR3, as DNA: TGCAGCGTTGAAGAAGGGACAGGGGGCTCTGAAGCTTTCTTT. Its protein product is CSVEEGTGGSEAFF.

This clonotype was picked up a small number of times. This sequence joins TRBV13 and TRBJ2-7; TRBD2 matches 7 bases. CDR3 length equals 17 residues. V gave up 1 base and J gave up 4 bases; unmatched junction bases: 13. Germline values: CDR1 PRHDT, CDR2 FYEKMQ (reference sequence). CDR3 sequence: CASSLASSGAAPYEQYF. CDR3 DNA sequence: TGTGCCAGCAGCTTAGCTTCCAGCGGGGCTGCCCCTTACGAGCAGTACTTC.

J is TRBJ2-7 and V is TRBV5-5, with D perhaps matching TRBD1 or TRBD2 (6 bases each). Germline CDR1 and CDR2: SGHKS and YYEKEE (reference sequence). The CDR3 length is 14 residues. V gave up 7 bases and J gave up 1 base, with 15 bases separating them. DNA of the CDR3: TGTGCCAGCGCTGGGGGGCCGCCATCCTACGAGCAGTACTTC. This gives the protein CASAGGPPSYEQYF.